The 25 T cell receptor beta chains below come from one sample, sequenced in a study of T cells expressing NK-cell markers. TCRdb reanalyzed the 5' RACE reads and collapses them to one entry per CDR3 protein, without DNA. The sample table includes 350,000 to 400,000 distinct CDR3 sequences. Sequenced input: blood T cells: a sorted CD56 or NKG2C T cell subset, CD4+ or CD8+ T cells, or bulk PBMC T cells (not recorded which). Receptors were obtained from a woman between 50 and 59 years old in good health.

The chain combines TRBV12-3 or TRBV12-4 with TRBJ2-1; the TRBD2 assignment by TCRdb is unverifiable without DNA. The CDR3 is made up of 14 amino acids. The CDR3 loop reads CASTPGLAGREQFF.

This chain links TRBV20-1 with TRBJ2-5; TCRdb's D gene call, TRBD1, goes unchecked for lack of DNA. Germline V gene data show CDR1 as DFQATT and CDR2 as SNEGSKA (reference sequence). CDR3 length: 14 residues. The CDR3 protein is CSAGLRGMSETQYF.

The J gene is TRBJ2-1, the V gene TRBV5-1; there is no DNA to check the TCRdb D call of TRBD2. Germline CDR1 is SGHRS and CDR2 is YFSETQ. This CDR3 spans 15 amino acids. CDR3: CASSLEGGGRNEQFF.

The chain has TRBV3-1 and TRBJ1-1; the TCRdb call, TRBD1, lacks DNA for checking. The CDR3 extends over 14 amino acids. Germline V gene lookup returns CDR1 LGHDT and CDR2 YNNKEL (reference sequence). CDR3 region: CASSPETGVFEAFF.

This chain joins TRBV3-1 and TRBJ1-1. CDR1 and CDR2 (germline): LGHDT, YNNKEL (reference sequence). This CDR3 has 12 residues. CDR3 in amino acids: CASSPNQVEAFF.

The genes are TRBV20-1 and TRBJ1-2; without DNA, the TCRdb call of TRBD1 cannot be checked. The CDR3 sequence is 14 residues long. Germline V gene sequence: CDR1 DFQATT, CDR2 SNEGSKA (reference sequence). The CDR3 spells CSAPNPRGGRGYTF.

CDR3 protein: CASRGPAIEKLFF. The chain employs TRBV5-5 and TRBJ1-4. The CDR3 runs to 13 residues. Germline V lookup: CDR1 SGHKS, CDR2 YYEKEE (reference sequence). The complete variable domain, with remaining parts taken from reference TRBV5-5 and TRBJ1-4, reads DAGVTQSPTHLIKTRGQQVTLRCSPISGHKSVSWYQQVLGQGPQFIFQYYEKEERGRGNFPDRFSARQFPNYSSELNVNALLLGDSALYLCASRGPAIEKLFFGSGTQLSVL.

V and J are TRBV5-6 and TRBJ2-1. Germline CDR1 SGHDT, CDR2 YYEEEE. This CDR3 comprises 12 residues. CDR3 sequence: CASSLDRNEQFF. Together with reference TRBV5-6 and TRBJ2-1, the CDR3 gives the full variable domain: DAGVTQSPTHLIKTRGQQVTLRCSPKSGHDTVSWYQQALGQGPQFIFQYYEEEERQRGNFPDRFSGHQFPNYSSELNVNALLLGDSALYLCASSLDRNEQFFGPGTRLTVL.

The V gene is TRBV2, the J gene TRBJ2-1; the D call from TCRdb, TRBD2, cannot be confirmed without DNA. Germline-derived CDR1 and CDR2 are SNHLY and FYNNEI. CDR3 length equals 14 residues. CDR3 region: CASKKMGESDEQFF.

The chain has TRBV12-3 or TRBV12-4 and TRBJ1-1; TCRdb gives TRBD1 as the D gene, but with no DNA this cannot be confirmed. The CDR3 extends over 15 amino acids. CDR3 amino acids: CASSSKSGVFTEAFF.

CDR3: CAWRDANSPLHF. The gene calls are TRBV30 and TRBJ1-6. The CDR3 has 12 residues. Germline V gene lookup returns CDR1 GTSNPN and CDR2 SVGIG (reference sequence).

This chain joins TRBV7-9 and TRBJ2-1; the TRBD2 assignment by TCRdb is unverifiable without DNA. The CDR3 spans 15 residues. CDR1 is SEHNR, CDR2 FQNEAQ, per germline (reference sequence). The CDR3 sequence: CASSHLAFGNNEQFF.

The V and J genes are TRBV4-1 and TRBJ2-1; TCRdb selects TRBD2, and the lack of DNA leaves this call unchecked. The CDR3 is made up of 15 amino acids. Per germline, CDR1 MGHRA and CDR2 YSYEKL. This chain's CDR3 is CASSGRETAYNEQFF.

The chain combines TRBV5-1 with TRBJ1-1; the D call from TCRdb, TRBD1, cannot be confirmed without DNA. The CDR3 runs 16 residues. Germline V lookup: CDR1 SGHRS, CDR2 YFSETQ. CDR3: CASSTRTELMNTEAFF.

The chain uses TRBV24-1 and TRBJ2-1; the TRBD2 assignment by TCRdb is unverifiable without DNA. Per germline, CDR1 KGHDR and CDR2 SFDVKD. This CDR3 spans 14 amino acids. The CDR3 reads CATSGLADNNEQFF.

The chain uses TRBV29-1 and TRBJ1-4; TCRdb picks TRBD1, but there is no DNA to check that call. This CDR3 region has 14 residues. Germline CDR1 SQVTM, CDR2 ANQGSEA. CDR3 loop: CSVATGKPGEKLFF. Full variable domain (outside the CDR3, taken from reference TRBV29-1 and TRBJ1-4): SAVISQKPSRDICQRGTSLTIQCQVDSQVTMMFWYRQQPGQSLTLIATANQGSEATYESGFVIDKFPISRPNLTFSTLTVSNMSPEDSSIYLCSVATGKPGEKLFFGSGTQLSVL.

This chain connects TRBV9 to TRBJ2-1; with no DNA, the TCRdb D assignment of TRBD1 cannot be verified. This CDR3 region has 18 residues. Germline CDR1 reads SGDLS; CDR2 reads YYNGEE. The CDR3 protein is CASSVAPNTRGNYNEQFF. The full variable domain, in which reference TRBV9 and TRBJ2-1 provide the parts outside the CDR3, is DSGVTQTPKHLITATGQRVTLRCSPRSGDLSVYWYQQSLDQGLQFLIQYYNGEERAKGNILERFSAQQFPDLHSELNLSSLELGDSALYFCASSVAPNTRGNYNEQFFGPGTRLTVL.

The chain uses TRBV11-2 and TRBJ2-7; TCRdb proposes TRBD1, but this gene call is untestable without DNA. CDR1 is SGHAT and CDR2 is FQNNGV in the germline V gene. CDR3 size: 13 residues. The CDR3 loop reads CASSPGPNYEQYF.

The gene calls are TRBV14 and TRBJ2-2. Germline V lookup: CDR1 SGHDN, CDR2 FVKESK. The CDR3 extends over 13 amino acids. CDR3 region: CASSQDRTGELFF. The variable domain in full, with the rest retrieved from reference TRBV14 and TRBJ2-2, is EAGVTQFPSHSVIEKGQTVTLRCDPISGHDNLYWYRRVMGKEIKFLLHFVKESKQDESGMPNNRFLAERTGGTYSTLKVQPAELEDSGVYFCASSQDRTGELFFGEGSRLTVL.

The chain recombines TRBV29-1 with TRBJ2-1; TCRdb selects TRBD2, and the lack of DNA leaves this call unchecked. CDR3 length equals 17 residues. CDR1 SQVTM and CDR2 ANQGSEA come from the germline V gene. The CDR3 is CSVLRTSGIFSYNEQFF.

The CDR3 is CATSRDGNSGRGYF. This chain links TRBV15 with TRBJ2-3; lacking DNA, the TRBD2 call made by TCRdb goes unchecked. This CDR3 contains 14 residues. The germline V gene encodes CDR1 LNHNV and CDR2 YYDKDF (reference sequence).

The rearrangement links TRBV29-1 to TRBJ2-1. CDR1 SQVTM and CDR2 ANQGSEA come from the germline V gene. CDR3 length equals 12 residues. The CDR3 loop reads CSFRWTHNEQFF.

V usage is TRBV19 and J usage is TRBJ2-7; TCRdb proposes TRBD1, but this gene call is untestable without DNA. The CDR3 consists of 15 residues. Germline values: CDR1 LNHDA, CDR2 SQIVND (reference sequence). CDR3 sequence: CASSTGTAISYEQYF.

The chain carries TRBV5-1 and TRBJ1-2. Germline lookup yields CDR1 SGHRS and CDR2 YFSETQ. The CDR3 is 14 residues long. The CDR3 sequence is CASANLTANYGYTF.

The CDR3 reads CAWSENQGSSYNSPLHF. J is TRBJ1-6 and V is TRBV30; checking the TCRdb D call of TRBD1 is not possible without DNA. Germline V gene lookup returns CDR1 GTSNPN and CDR2 SVGIG (reference sequence). There are 17 residues in the CDR3.